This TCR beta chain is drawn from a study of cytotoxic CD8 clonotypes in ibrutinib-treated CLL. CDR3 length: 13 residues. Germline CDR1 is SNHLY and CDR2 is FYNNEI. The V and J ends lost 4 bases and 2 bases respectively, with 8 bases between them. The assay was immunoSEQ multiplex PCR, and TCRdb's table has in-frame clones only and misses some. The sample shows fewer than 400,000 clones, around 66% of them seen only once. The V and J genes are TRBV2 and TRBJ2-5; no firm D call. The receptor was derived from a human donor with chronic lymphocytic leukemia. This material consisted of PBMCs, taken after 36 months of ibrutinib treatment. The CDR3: CASSAELQETQYF. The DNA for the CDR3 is TGTGCCAGCAGTGCCGAGCTTCAAGAGACCCAGTACTTC.